What follows is one T cell receptor beta chain and its context. The assay was immunoSEQ multiplex PCR, and TCRdb's table has in-frame clones only and misses some. Altogether 300,000 to 400,000 clones are present, over 85% being singletons, with the ten largest covering 5% to 7%. The time point was: blood from clinic visit 5 months post-surgery; TSC patient then seizure free. This specimen belongs to a study of brain T cells in children with intractable seizures. CDR3 length: 11 residues. Trimming left V 8 bases short and J 3 bases short, with 5 bases between. The rearrangement joins TRBV12-3 or TRBV12-4 to TRBJ2-1; D gene ambiguous. The clonotype originates from a boy in the first two years of life with tuberous sclerosis and intractable seizures. The source was peripheral blood, collected more than 4 months after surgery. CDR3 coding DNA: TGTGCCAGCTGGAACTACAATGAGCAGTTCTTC. It codes for CASWNYNEQFF.